The rows below give T cell receptor beta chains drawn from one sample of a study of OX40 agonist ivuxolimab in advanced cancers. TCRdb keeps only in-frame clones here, not all; method: immunoSEQ multiplex PCR. Among 40,000 to 50,000 clones listed, 82% were seen once. The sequenced sample was CD4+ or CD8+ T cells sorted from blood, obtained in a trial of the OX40 agonist ivuxolimab. The receptors were gathered from an adult with an advanced solid tumor such as melanoma, head and neck, liver or kidney cancer. The CDR3 runs from the conserved cysteine through the conserved F or W. The D gene is left open where the match is weak. Size is omitted from some rows. Given values are once, few, many or a class for expanded clones.

clone size	V gene	J gene	D gene	CDR3 protein	CDR3 DNA
once	TRBV30	TRBJ1-5	NA	CAWSARGDLFNQPQHF	TGTGCCTGGAGTGCCCGGGGGGACCTCTTCAATCAGCCCCAGCATTTT
NA	TRBV11-2	TRBJ2-7	NA	CASSPGIRRRSYEQYF	TGTGCCAGCAGCCCTGGGATACGCAGGAGATCCTACGAGCAGTACTTC
NA	TRBV5-1	TRBJ2-5	NA	CASTESLGRKETQYF	TGCGCCAGCACCGAATCACTAGGGCGAAAAGAGACCCAGTACTTC
NA	TRBV5-1	TRBJ2-5	TRBD1	CASSIGTGNAETQYF	TGCGCCAGCAGCATAGGGACAGGGAATGCCGAGACCCAGTACTTC
NA	TRBV30	TRBJ1-6	NA	CAWRGQRNSPLHF	TGTGCCTGGAGGGGGCAGCGGAATTCACCCCTCCACTTT
NA	TRBV30	TRBJ1-2	NA	CAWSVSANYGYTF	TGTGCCTGGAGTGTATCGGCAAACTATGGCTACACCTTC
NA	TRBV5-8	TRBJ2-2	NA	CASSLSGTGELFF	TGTGCCAGCAGCTTGTCCGGGACCGGGGAGCTGTTTTTT
NA	TRBV27	TRBJ1-5	NA	CASSLSGESNQPQHF	TGTGCCAGCAGTTTATCGGGGGAAAGCAATCAGCCCCAGCATTTT
NA	TRBV9	TRBJ2-1	TRBD1	CASSLQGGSEQFF	TGTGCCAGCAGCCTACAGGGGGGTTCCGAGCAGTTCTTC
NA	TRBV28	TRBJ2-1	TRBD2	CASTLAGAALEQFF	TGTGCCAGCACCTTAGCGGGGGCGGCCCTTGAGCAGTTCTTC
NA	TRBV27	TRBJ2-1	NA	CASSLFRGHEQFF	TGTGCCAGCAGTTTATTCAGGGGACATGAGCAGTTCTTC
NA	TRBV2	TRBJ1-4	TRBD1	CASSAEGASNEKLFF	TGTGCCAGCAGCGCTGAGGGGGCATCTAATGAAAAACTGTTTTTT
NA	TRBV6-5	TRBJ1-6	NA	CASSYSPGKGSPLHF	TGTGCCAGCAGTTACTCTCCAGGGAAGGGTTCACCCCTCCACTTT
NA	TRBV5-1	TRBJ2-2	TRBD1	CASSQGAGTGELFF	TGCGCCAGCAGCCAGGGGGCAGGCACCGGGGAGCTGTTTTTT
once	TRBV30	TRBJ1-5	NA	CAWEGAGANQPQHF	TGTGCCTGGGAAGGGGCCGGGGCTAATCAGCCCCAGCATTTT
few	TRBV6-1	TRBJ1-5	TRBD1	CASSVEGQGLQPQHF	TGTGCCAGCAGTGTCGAGGGACAGGGGCTGCAGCCCCAGCATTTT
NA	TRBV4-1	TRBJ2-3	TRBD2	CASSYLGLAGGQGDTQYF	TGCGCCAGCAGCTACCTCGGACTAGCGGGGGGGCAAGGAGATACGCAGTATTTT
NA	TRBV2	TRBJ1-5	TRBD1	CASSVDRGDSPQHF	TGTGCCAGCAGTGTGGACAGGGGGGATTCGCCCCAGCATTTT
NA	TRBV19	TRBJ1-5	NA	CASSISHNNQPQHF	TGTGCCAGTAGTATTTCTCACAACAATCAGCCCCAGCATTTT
NA	TRBV19	TRBJ1-1	TRBD1	CASRAGTGYTEAFF	TGTGCCAGTAGGGCCGGGACAGGGTACACTGAAGCTTTCTTT
few	TRBV11-2	TRBJ2-5	NA	CASSLVTQETQYF	TGTGCCAGCAGCTTAGTTACCCAAGAGACCCAGTACTTC
NA	TRBV21-1	TRBJ1-1	NA	CASSKCGGTEAFF	TGTGCCAGCAGCAAATGTGGAGGAACTGAAGCTTTCTTT
NA	TRBV7-6	TRBJ2-1	NA	CASSLVAGAEFF	TGTGCCAGCAGCTTAGTTGCGGGGGCGGAGTTCTTC
NA	TRBV5-1	TRBJ2-7	NA	CASSLTGMQYF	TGCGCCAGCAGCTTGACGGGGATGCAGTACTTC
NA	TRBV6-1	TRBJ1-2	NA	CASNEEGAAYGYTF	TGTGCCAGTAACGAGGAGGGAGCAGCCTATGGCTACACCTTC
NA	TRBV19	TRBJ1-2	TRBD1	CASSLLDRPSYGYTF	TGTGCCAGTAGTCTCTTGGACAGGCCCTCCTATGGCTACACCTTC
NA	TRBV7-6	TRBJ1-4	TRBD1	CASSLEGQGNEKLFF	TGTGCCAGCAGCTTAGAGGGACAGGGCAATGAAAAACTGTTTTTT
NA	TRBV7-3	TRBJ2-2	TRBD2	CASSRGLAGANTGELFF	TGTGCCAGCAGCCGCGGACTAGCGGGGGCGAACACCGGGGAGCTGTTTTTT
NA	TRBV2	TRBJ1-1	TRBD1	CASREDRGMNTEAFF	TGTGCCAGCAGGGAGGACAGGGGAATGAACACTGAAGCTTTCTTT
NA	TRBV21-1	TRBJ2-3	NA	CASSKERLAGGTSHTDTQYF	TGTGCCAGCAGCAAAGAAAGGCTAGCGGGGGGGACGAGCCACACAGATACGCAGTATTTT
NA	TRBV7-8	TRBJ1-5	NA	CASSLWGNQPQHF	TGTGCCAGCAGCCTATGGGGCAATCAGCCCCAGCATTTT
NA	TRBV20-1	TRBJ1-1	NA	CSWEGDTEAFF	TGCAGCTGGGAGGGGGACACTGAAGCTTTCTTT
NA	TRBV20-1	TRBJ1-1	NA	CSARGGTEAFF	TGCAGTGCTAGGGGGGGCACTGAAGCTTTCTTT
NA	TRBV5-1	TRBJ2-5	TRBD2	CASSLGSGGFQETQYF	TGCGCCAGCAGCTTGGGAAGCGGGGGATTCCAAGAGACCCAGTACTTC
NA	TRBV2	TRBJ2-2	NA	CASTRSGELFF	TGTGCCAGCACTCGGTCCGGGGAGCTGTTTTTT
NA	TRBV5-6	TRBJ1-5	NA	CASSLASGTTNQPQHF	TGTGCCAGCAGCTTGGCCTCAGGGACAACCAATCAGCCCCAGCATTTT
NA	TRBV7-9	TRBJ2-5	NA	CASSLPPQETQYF	TGTGCCAGCAGCCTCCCACCCCAAGAGACCCAGTACTTC
NA	TRBV6-1	TRBJ1-6	NA	CATWDIFNNSPLHF	TGTGCCACCTGGGACATTTTTAATAATTCACCCCTCCACTTT
NA	TRBV7-8	TRBJ2-5	NA	CASSRDQETQYF	TGTGCCAGCAGCCGAGACCAAGAGACCCAGTACTTC
NA	TRBV2	TRBJ1-1	NA	CASSVEFLNTEAFF	TGTGCCAGCAGTGTCGAGTTTCTGAACACTGAAGCTTTCTTT
NA	TRBV10-3	TRBJ1-2	TRBD1	CAISSLGQGNGYTF	TGTGCCATAAGTAGTCTGGGACAGGGTAATGGCTACACCTTC
NA	TRBV5-1	TRBJ1-1	TRBD1	CASSPNPGTVNTEAFF	TGCGCCAGCAGCCCAAACCCCGGGACAGTGAACACTGAAGCTTTCTTT
NA	TRBV19	TRBJ1-1	TRBD1	CASSTRYRGIEAFF	TGTGCCAGTAGTACCCGATACAGGGGGATTGAAGCTTTCTTT
few	TRBV30	TRBJ1-5	TRBD1	CAWTPGTGAQPQHF	TGTGCCTGGACCCCCGGGACAGGGGCTCAGCCCCAGCATTTT
NA	TRBV5-5	TRBJ2-5	NA	CASSLGVGPKETQYF	TGTGCCAGCAGCTTGGGAGTGGGTCCAAAAGAGACCCAGTACTTC
NA	TRBV7-2	TRBJ1-2	NA	CASSLAGGLNYGYTF	TGTGCCAGCAGCTTAGCGGGAGGACTAAACTATGGCTACACCTTC
once	TRBV19	TRBJ1-1	NA	CASSIDHRERAFF	TGTGCCAGTAGTATAGACCACAGGGAGCGAGCTTTCTTT
NA	TRBV30	TRBJ1-4	NA	CAWSVGRNEKLFF	TGTGCCTGGAGTGTTGGGCGAAATGAAAAACTGTTTTTT
NA	TRBV19	TRBJ2-2	NA	CASSIGQRGELFF	TGTGCCAGTAGTATAGGTCAAAGGGGGGAGCTGTTTTTT
medium-sized	TRBV19	TRBJ2-5	NA	CASNEGTETQYF	TGTGCCAGTAATGAGGGGACAGAGACCCAGTACTTC
NA	TRBV9	TRBJ2-5	TRBD1	CASSPTGGGETQYF	TGTGCCAGCAGCCCAACAGGGGGCGGTGAGACCCAGTACTTC
NA	TRBV7-3	TRBJ1-1	NA	CASSPRTVNTEAFF	TGTGCCAGCAGCCCACGGACAGTGAACACTGAAGCTTTCTTT